Following are 9 T cell receptor beta chains from one sample sequenced in a study of blood T cell repertoires in COVID-19. Libraries were prepared by immunoSEQ multiplex PCR; TCRdb keeps only in-frame clonotypes and omits some of them. Altogether under 100,000 clones are present, 81% being singletons, with the ten largest covering nearly 25%. The sequencing input was peripheral blood. Receptors originate from a man at least 80 years old with active or convalescent COVID-19.

This chain links TRBV18 with TRBJ1-4; TRBD1 might be the D (6 bases). Germline values: CDR1 KGHSH, CDR2 LQKENI. Trimming cost V 0 bases and J 5 bases, with 10 bases left between them. The length of the CDR3 is 15 residues. Here the CDR3 DNA reads TGTGCCAGCTCACCACCGGGGGCCCGAAATGAAAAACTGTTTTTT. This sequence encodes CASSPPGARNEKLFF.

This clone was counted ten times or more. J is TRBJ1-1 and V is TRBV28, with D possibly TRBD1 on 5 matching bases. Trimming removed 3 bases at V and 0 bases at J, with 14 bases between. Germline loops: CDR1 MDHEN, CDR2 SYDVKM. CDR3 size: 16 residues. Here the CDR3 DNA reads TGTGCCAGCAGTTTCCCAGCTGGGGCGTTGAACACTGAAGCTTTCTTT. This codes for CASSFPAGALNTEAFF.

The chain couples TRBV5-1 to TRBJ2-2; 14 bases match TRBD2. Losses at the gene ends were 4 bases for V and 3 bases for J; bases not matched to a gene: 2. The germline V gene has CDR1 SGHRS and CDR2 YFSETQ. The CDR3 covers 16 residues. Here the CDR3 DNA reads TGCGCCAGCAGCGGGACTAGCGGGGGATACACCGGGGAGCTGTTTTTT. This translates into CASSGTSGGYTGELFF.

The sample holds one count of this clone. The chain couples TRBV18 to TRBJ2-4; a possible D gene is TRBD2 (5 bases). Germline CDR1 and CDR2: KGHSH and LQKENI. CDR3 length: 16 amino acids. Trimming pared 2 bases from V and 0 bases from J, leaving 11 bases between. In DNA, the CDR3 is TGTGCCAGCTCACCAGATGGGGAGCTAGCCAAAAACATTCAGTACTTC. Translating it yields CASSPDGELAKNIQYF.

This sequence joins TRBV4-2 and TRBJ2-3, with TRBD2 matching over 7 bases. The CDR3 is 14 residues long. CDR1 is LGHNA, CDR2 YNFKEQ, per germline. Trimming took 6 bases from V and 4 from J; bases not matched to a gene: 7. In DNA, the CDR3 is TGTGCCAGCAGTCCGGGCCTAGCGGCAGATACGCAGTATTTT. It translates to CASSPGLAADTQYF.

The rearrangement links TRBV7-2 to TRBJ2-5; D not certain. The CDR3 extends over 13 amino acids. Per the germline V gene, CDR1 is SGHTA and CDR2 is FQGNSA. Trimming removed 7 bases from V and 1 base from J, with 10 bases in between. The CDR3 spells CASTPVVQETQYF. CDR3 sequence (DNA): TGTGCCAGCACCCCCGTCGTCCAAGAGACCCAGTACTTC.

This sequence joins TRBV6-5 and TRBJ2-7; D unresolved. The ends were cut back, 3 bases at V and 3 bases at J, with 3 bases in the middle. The CDR3 consists of 11 residues. Germline lookup yields CDR1 MNHEY and CDR2 SVGAGI. CDR3 loop: CASSYNYEQYF. Written as DNA, the CDR3 is TGTGCCAGCAGTTATAACTACGAGCAGTACTTC.

The rearrangement joins TRBV19 to TRBJ1-1, with 7 nucleotides matching TRBD1. The germline CDR1 and CDR2 sequences are LNHDA and SQIVND (reference sequence). V was clipped by 1 base and J by 4 bases; unmatched bases: 6. There are 15 residues in the CDR3. The CDR3 coding sequence is TGTGCCAGTAGTATAGCCGAGGGGGCTGGCACTGAAGCTTTCTTT. This sequence encodes CASSIAEGAGTEAFF.

The CDR3 DNA reads as TGTGCCAGCAGACGGGGAAGCTATAGCAATCAGCCCCAGCATTTT. Amino acid sequence: CASRRGSYSNQPQHF. The chain employs TRBV6-5 and TRBJ1-5; D is unresolved. CDR1 and CDR2 from the germline V gene are MNHEY and SVGAGI. The length of the CDR3 is 15 residues. The V end was cut by 6 bases, the J end by 0 bases, with 12 bases between.